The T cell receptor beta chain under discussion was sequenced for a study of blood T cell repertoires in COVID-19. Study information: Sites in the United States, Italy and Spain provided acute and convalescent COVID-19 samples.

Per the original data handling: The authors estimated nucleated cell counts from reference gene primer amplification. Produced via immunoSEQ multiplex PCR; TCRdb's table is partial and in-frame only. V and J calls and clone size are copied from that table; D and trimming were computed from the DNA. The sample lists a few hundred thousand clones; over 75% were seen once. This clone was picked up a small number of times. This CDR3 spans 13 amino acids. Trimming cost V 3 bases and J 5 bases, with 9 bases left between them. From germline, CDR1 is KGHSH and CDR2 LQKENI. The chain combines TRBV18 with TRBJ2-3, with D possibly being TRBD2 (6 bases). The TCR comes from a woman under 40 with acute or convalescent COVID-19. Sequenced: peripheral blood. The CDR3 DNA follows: TGTGCCAGCTCACCGATCGGGGGAGATACGCAGTATTTT. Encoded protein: CASSPIGGDTQYF.